This note documents a single T cell receptor beta chain sequence. The target antigen is unknown. Method: immunoSEQ multiplex PCR; TCRdb's copy keeps in-frame clones and lacks some. The sample records 27,000 or so clones, about 90% being singletons. The data stem from a study of T cells in narcolepsy. Germline CDR1 and CDR2: MDHEN and SYDVKM. The CDR3 contains 15 residues. Trimming stripped 3 bases from V and 2 bases from J, with 8 bases between. Findings of the study overall: Autoreactive clonotypes reportedly recurred in blood of same and different patients, not controls.

Material for sequencing was memory (CD45RA-) CD4+ T cells from blood. This sequence originates from a human donor in good health. The V call is TRBV28, the J call TRBJ2-6; TRBD2 is a possible D gene (5 bases). The CDR3 reads CASSFGGTGANVLTF. In DNA, the CDR3 is TGTGCCAGCAGTTTTGGAGGTACTGGGGCCAACGTCCTGACTTTC.